The 9 T cell receptor beta chains in this list originate from one sample, sequenced in a study of T cells in Graves' hyperthyroidism and ophthalmopathy (dated by TCRdb to between 2018 and 2021). To prepare the library, multiplex PCR was applied. The sequencer listed for this sample is Illumina HiSeq 2000. The TCR beta CDR3 regions were amplified from RNA transcripts. The first round of RT-PCR for the TCR CDR3 was performed with the HTBI primer set and the Qiagen OneStep RT-PCR kit. TCRdb cleaned the public reads at Q25 with fastp, built clones with MiXCR and kept in-frame beta chains. CDR3 protein duplicates are merged, each entry listing the most common genes and DNA. Counted in this sample were approximately 400,000 distinct CDR3 sequences; approximately 25% of them appeared once. The ten largest clones add up to around 79% of the sample. The sample consisted of blood. These receptors came from a man aged 45 to 65 with Graves' hyperthyroidism.

This clonotype has a count of ten or more. This chain joins TRBV20-1 and TRBJ2-7, with D possibly being TRBD2 (6 bases). The CDR3 length is 12 residues. Per the germline V gene, CDR1 is DFQATT and CDR2 is SNEGSKA (reference sequence). V gave up 8 bases and J gave up 2 bases, with 13 bases separating them. The CDR3 sequence is CSYRRGAYEQYF. The CDR3 DNA reads TGCAGTTACAGGCGGGGCGCCTACGAGCAGTACTTC.

This clonotype was detected only a few times. CDR3 sequence (DNA): TGTGCCAGCAGTGAATTAGGGGATCAGCCCCAGCATTTT. This translates into CASSELGDQPQHF. The chain employs TRBV6-1 and TRBJ1-5; the D gene is possibly TRBD1 (5 bases). V was trimmed by 2 bases and J by 5 bases, leaving 7 bases between them. This CDR3 has 13 residues. The germline V gene has CDR1 MNHNS and CDR2 SASEGT.

In this sample, this clonotype turned up many times. V and J are TRBV27 and TRBJ2-3; no clear D gene. Germline V lookup: CDR1 MNHEY, CDR2 SMNVEV (reference sequence). This CDR3 is 14 amino acids long. V lost 1 base, J lost 0 bases, and 5 bases lay in between. CDR3 loop: CASSLYQSTDTQYF. The DNA for the CDR3 is TGTGCCAGCAGTTTATACCAGAGCACAGATACGCAGTATTTT.

This clonotype has a handful of counts. The chain carries TRBV20-1 and TRBJ2-5, with 12 bases aligning to TRBD2. The germline V gene has CDR1 DFQATT and CDR2 SNEGSKA (reference sequence). V dropped 6 bases and J dropped 4; count of bases not matched to a gene: 12. The CDR3 length is 16 residues. CDR3 coding DNA: TGCAGTGCAACGAACCGACTAGCGGGAGACCCAGAGACCCAGTACTTC. Protein sequence: CSATNRLAGDPETQYF.

This clonotype was picked up a small number of times. The chain carries TRBV27 and TRBJ2-1; D gene uncertain. Germline lookup yields CDR1 MNHEY and CDR2 SMNVEV (reference sequence). The CDR3 length is 14 residues. V lost 3 bases to trimming and J lost 7 bases, with 13 bases between them. The CDR3 sequence: CASSFRTGSNEQFF. The CDR3 DNA reads as TGTGCCAGCAGTTTTCGGACGGGTTCAAATGAGCAGTTCTTC.

The V gene is TRBV19, the J gene TRBJ2-7; D remains ambiguous. CDR1 is LNHDA, CDR2 SQIVND, per germline (reference sequence). CDR3 size: 13 residues. V lost 5 bases and J lost 2, with 10 bases in between. CDR3 residues: CASSYTGAYEQYF. The CDR3 DNA follows: TGTGCCAGTAGTTATACCGGAGCCTACGAGCAGTACTTC.

This clonotype was observed a handful of times. J is TRBJ2-5 and V is TRBV5-5; tentatively, D is TRBD1 (6 bases). With 5 bases removed from V and 4 bases from J, the gap between germline ends came to 18 bases. CDR3 length: 15 residues. CDR1 is SGHKS and CDR2 is YYEKEE in the germline V gene (reference sequence). The CDR3 region has the DNA TGTGCCAGCAGTCTCGGGGTGGGGGCGGTAGAGACCCAGTACTTC. Translating gives CASSLGVGAVETQYF.

This clonotype was counted only a few times. CDR3 in amino acids: CASSHGSLNTGELFF. The DNA of the CDR3 is TGTGCCAGCAGCCACGGGAGCCTGAACACCGGGGAGCTGTTTTTT. The chain is built from TRBV3-1 and TRBJ2-2, with D possibly matching TRBD2 (6 bases). Germline CDR1 reads LGHDT; CDR2 reads YNNKEL (reference sequence). Between the trimmed V and J ends, which lost 3 bases and 1 base, there was a span of 9 bases. The CDR3 is 15 residues long.

The genes are TRBV27 and TRBJ2-7; tentative D call: TRBD2 (6 bases). Trimming shortened V by 3 bases and J by 10 bases, and 13 bases separated the two germline ends. The CDR3 contains 12 residues. CDR1 MNHEY and CDR2 SMNVEV come from the germline V gene (reference sequence). The CDR3: CASSFPGSDQYF. The CDR3 bases are TGTGCCAGCAGTTTCCCCGGGAGTGATCAGTACTTC.